This TCR beta chain was retrieved from a study of graft-versus-host responses after intestinal transplantation. Libraries were prepared by immunoSEQ multiplex PCR; TCRdb keeps only in-frame clonotypes and omits some of them. Of roughly 90,000 clones listed, roughly 90% are singletons. The CDR3 has 14 amino acids. Germline V gene sequence: CDR1 SQVTM, CDR2 ANQGSEA. V shed 5 bases and J shed 3 bases, with 16 bases lying between them. As regards this clone: Its antigen is still unknown.

Sequences were derived from unstimulated CD4+ T cells sorted from spleen or lymph node cells, sampled before transplant. This sequence originates from a human donor who was the organ donor for an intestinal transplant. The chain carries TRBV29-1 and TRBJ1-1; maybe TRBD1 (5 bases). The CDR3, as DNA: TGCAGCGTTTCAGACAGTATGGGGTACACTGAAGCTTTCTTT. Translated: CSVSDSMGYTEAFF.